The next 25 T cell receptor beta chains were all read from a single sample in a study of beta chain features in type 1 diabetes. Findings and caveats of the study: Shortening of TCRB CDR3s, moderate but significant, appeared in all four CD4+ subsets of Type 1 diabetes patients.

Their antigen targets remain unknown. The authors reverse transcribed all of the isolated RNA, so sequencing captured expressed TCRB transcripts. Generated by immunoSEQ multiplex PCR, the TCRdb table keeps only in-frame clones and is missing some. The repertoire holds some 350,000 clones, with around 10% as singletons. Sequenced sample: central memory CD4+ T cells from blood. All receptors derive from a man aged 25-45 years with type 1 diabetes.

This clone was found many times. The chain joins TRBV4-1 to TRBJ2-7; D possibly uses TRBD1 or TRBD2 (5 bases each). V dropped 6 bases and J dropped 3 bases, with 18 bases sitting between them. The CDR3 is 15 amino acids. CDR1 MGHRA and CDR2 YSYEKL come from the germline V gene. The DNA of the CDR3 is TGCGCCAGCAGTTTCCGGGGCGTAAGGGGCTACGAGCAGTACTTC. It codes for CASSFRGVRGYEQYF.

The chain uses TRBV27 and TRBJ1-3; D not resolved. Germline V gene data show CDR1 as MNHEY and CDR2 as SMNVEV (reference sequence). This CDR3 contains 13 residues. Deletions cut 6 bases from V and 4 bases from J, with 10 bases between. CDR3 bases: TGTGCCAGCAGCCTGGATCTCGGAAACACCATATATTTT. Protein: CASSLDLGNTIYF.

Only a few counts were recorded for this clone. This chain connects TRBV5-4 to TRBJ2-7, with 8 bases fitting TRBD2. V dropped 2 bases and J dropped 0; count of bases not matched to a gene: 4. CDR1 SGHNT and CDR2 YYREEE come from the germline V gene (reference sequence). The CDR3 totals 15 residues. CDR3 protein: CASSLPLADSYEQYF. The CDR3 DNA is TGTGCCAGCAGCTTACCACTAGCGGACTCCTACGAGCAGTACTTC.

Ten or more counts support this clone. The rearrangement uses TRBV29-1 and TRBJ1-1; D gene unclear. The ends were cut back, 6 bases at V and 1 base at J, with 12 bases in the middle. This CDR3 contains 13 residues. Per germline, CDR1 SQVTM and CDR2 ANQGSEA. The DNA of the CDR3 is TGCAGCGTCGCCCACACGGAGAACACTGAAGCTTTCTTT. As protein: CSVAHTENTEAFF.

In its sample, this clone was seen a few times. J is TRBJ2-3 and V is TRBV4-2; TRBD2 agrees at 11 bases. The V gene end was trimmed by 5 bases and the J gene end by 3 bases; junction bases not matched to a gene: 4. The length of the CDR3 is 15 residues. CDR1 and CDR2 from the germline V gene are LGHNA and YNFKEQ. CDR3 residues: CASSSTSGATDTQYF. DNA of the CDR3: TGTGCCAGCAGCTCGACTAGCGGGGCGACAGATACGCAGTATTTT.

This clone came up a few times. The chain recombines TRBV27 with TRBJ2-7; TRBD2 matches 10 bases. CDR1 is MNHEY, CDR2 SMNVEV, per germline (reference sequence). V lost 4 bases, J lost 2 bases, and 8 bases stayed unmatched. The CDR3 totals 16 residues. The CDR3 bases are TGTGCCAGCAGTTCCACGACTAGCGGGTTTGCCTACGAGCAGTACTTC. Residues: CASSSTTSGFAYEQYF.

Turning to this clone: The junction differs from germline at one of its ends, possibly a read error. The rearrangement uses TRBV27 and TRBJ2-1; 10 nucleotides align to TRBD1. The CDR3 is 18 amino acids. Looked up from germline, CDR1 is MNHEY and CDR2 is SMNVEV (reference sequence). The CDR3 sequence: CATSDTRDRQGAVNEQFF. In DNA form, the CDR3 reads TGTGCCACCAGTGATACCCGGGACAGACAGGGGGCGGTCAATGAGCAGTTCTTC.

This clone was observed a few times. The V and J genes are TRBV5-1 and TRBJ1-1, with a possible D match to TRBD1 (5 bases). The length of the CDR3 is 14 residues. V lost 4 bases and J 8 bases, leaving 18 bases between the germline ends. CDR1 is SGHRS and CDR2 is YFSETQ in the germline V gene. CDR3 protein: CASSLPGGTPEAFF. In DNA, the CDR3 is TGCGCCAGCAGCCTTCCGGGAGGGACTCCAGAAGCTTTCTTT.

The CDR3 nucleotides are TGTGCCAGCAGCCAAGCGGGCTATACGCAGTTCTTC. It specifies CASSQAGYTQFF. The V and J genes are TRBV14 and TRBJ2-1; D remains ambiguous. There are 12 residues in the CDR3. Trimming cost V 1 base and J 12 bases, with 10 bases left between them. Per the germline V gene, CDR1 is SGHDN and CDR2 is FVKESK.

The rearrangement links TRBV28 to TRBJ2-5, with D possibly matching TRBD1 (6 bases). The germline gives CDR1 MDHEN, CDR2 SYDVKM. Trimming took off 3 bases at V and 2 bases at J, with 10 bases between the two ends. CDR3 length: 14 amino acids. Here the CDR3 reads CASSFSRGQETQYF. CDR3 in DNA: TGTGCCAGCAGTTTCTCCAGGGGACAAGAGACCCAGTACTTC. The complete variable domain, with remaining parts taken from reference TRBV28 and TRBJ2-5, reads DVKVTQSSRYLVKRTGEKVFLECVQDMDHENMFWYRQDPGLGLRLIYFSYDVKMKEKGDIPEGYSVSREKKERFSLILESASTNQTSMYLCASSFSRGQETQYFGPGTRLLVL.

The chain carries TRBV5-6 and TRBJ2-1, with a tentative D call TRBD2 (5 bases). V was clipped by 2 bases and J by 5 bases, with 20 bases between them. CDR3 length: 17 amino acids. Germline V gene sequence: CDR1 SGHDT, CDR2 YYEEEE. In DNA, the CDR3 is TGTGCCAGCAGCTTAATACGGAAGACTAAGACAAACAATGAGCAGTTCTTC. It yields the protein CASSLIRKTKTNNEQFF.

This clone was recorded a few times. The chain combines TRBV6-1 with TRBJ2-3, with 7 bases that match TRBD1. CDR1 is MNHNS and CDR2 is SASEGT in the germline V gene. The CDR3 totals 15 residues. After removal of 4 bases from V and 6 bases from J, the junction contained 10 bases not matched to a gene. This chain's CDR3 is CASSVITTGADTQYF. CDR3 DNA sequence: TGTGCCAGCAGTGTTATCACAACAGGGGCTGATACGCAGTATTTT.

This clone has only a few counts. The genes are TRBV7-8 and TRBJ2-1, with 10 positions matching TRBD2. The CDR3 length is 18 residues. From germline, CDR1 is SGHVS and CDR2 FQNEAQ. Unmatched junction bases numbered 9, after V lost 4 bases and J lost 0 bases. The CDR3: CASSSPSGSSGSYNEQFF. For the CDR3, the DNA is TGTGCCAGCAGCTCACCTAGCGGGAGCAGTGGCTCCTACAATGAGCAGTTCTTC.

This clone showed up just a few times. The J gene is TRBJ2-3, the V gene TRBV28, with TRBD2 matching 9 bases. V shed 10 bases, J shed 1 base, and the junction held 12 bases outside the gene matches. Germline CDR1 MDHEN, CDR2 SYDVKM. This CDR3 spans 16 amino acids. CDR3 sequence (DNA): TGTGCCACCAACTCCCGGAGCGGGAGGCGCACAGATACGCAGTATTTT. It codes for CATNSRSGRRTDTQYF.

The V call is TRBV4-3, the J call TRBJ2-3; D perhaps matches TRBD1 (5 bases). Germline V lookup: CDR1 LGHNA, CDR2 YSLEER. The V end lost 1 base, the J end lost 3 bases, and 8 bases lay between the germline ends. This CDR3 is 14 amino acids long. This CDR3 reads CASSQGGWTDTQYF. The CDR3 bases are TGCGCCAGCAGCCAAGGGGGCTGGACAGATACGCAGTATTTT.

This clone occurred a few times. The V gene is TRBV28, the J gene TRBJ2-5; 7 bases line up with TRBD1. The CDR3 runs to 15 residues. Trimming at V came to 5 bases and at J to 2 bases, leaving 8 bases not matched to a gene. In germline, CDR1 is MDHEN, CDR2 SYDVKM. The CDR3 sequence is CASSPGGLTQETQYF. CDR3 nucleotides: TGTGCCAGCAGTCCAGGGGGTCTAACACAAGAGACCCAGTACTTC.

This clone was found a few times. This chain joins TRBV7-2 and TRBJ2-1; 15 bases are a match to TRBD2. Germline trimming cut 5 bases from V and 7 bases from J; bases unmatched to any gene: 9. The V gene's germline CDR1 is SGHTA and CDR2 FQGNSA. The CDR3 spans 17 residues. CDR3 residues: CASSLISGTSGRNEQFF. The CDR3 nucleotides are TGTGCCAGCAGCCTAATCTCCGGGACTAGCGGGAGGAATGAGCAGTTCTTC.

In this sample, this clone turned up many times. This sequence joins TRBV30 and TRBJ2-4, with D tentatively TRBD2 (6 bases). The germline CDR1 and CDR2 sequences are GTSNPN and SVGIG (reference sequence). The CDR3 is 13 residues long. With 0 bases removed from V and 7 bases from J, the gap between germline ends came to 10 bases. This CDR3 is CAWSVSGRNIQYF. In DNA form, the CDR3 reads TGTGCCTGGAGTGTATCGGGGAGGAACATTCAGTACTTC.

This clone appeared many times. This chain connects TRBV18 to TRBJ2-5, with D hard to call. Germline CDR1 is KGHSH and CDR2 is LQKENI. The CDR3 is 13 residues long. The germline V and J ends were trimmed by 5 bases and 2 bases, with 9 bases remaining between them. DNA for the CDR3: TGTGCCAGCTCAATGGCTATACAAGAGACCCAGTACTTC. Amino acid sequence: CASSMAIQETQYF.

The chain employs TRBV18 and TRBJ2-4, with unresolved D. CDR3 length: 14 amino acids. The V and J ends lost 6 bases and 8 bases respectively, with 17 bases between them. Germline V lookup: CDR1 KGHSH, CDR2 LQKENI. This CDR3 is CASSPDLSVDIQYF. The CDR3 bases are TGTGCCAGCTCGCCTGATTTGAGCGTGGACATTCAGTACTTC.

The V call is TRBV30, the J call TRBJ2-3; D is uncertain. Germline V lookup: CDR1 GTSNPN, CDR2 SVGIG (reference sequence). Trimming took off 0 bases at V and 14 bases at J, with 12 bases between the two ends. The CDR3 consists of 11 residues. This CDR3 reads CAWSVQEIGYF. The CDR3 bases are TGTGCCTGGAGTGTCCAAGAGATAGGGTATTTT.

This clone was counted only a few times. The chain is built from TRBV28 and TRBJ2-3; 7 bases are a match to TRBD2. Losses at the gene ends were 3 bases for V and 2 bases for J; bases not matched to a gene: 5. The germline V gene encodes CDR1 MDHEN and CDR2 SYDVKM. The CDR3 length is 15 residues. CDR3 protein: CASSLAGVFTDTQYF. CDR3 DNA: TGTGCCAGCAGTTTGGCGGGAGTTTTCACAGATACGCAGTATTTT. Supplemented by reference TRBV28 and TRBJ2-3, the full variable domain reads DVKVTQSSRYLVKRTGEKVFLECVQDMDHENMFWYRQDPGLGLRLIYFSYDVKMKEKGDIPEGYSVSREKKERFSLILESASTNQTSMYLCASSLAGVFTDTQYFGPGTRLTVL.

This clone was seen many times. The chain employs TRBV7-6 and TRBJ2-7, with D perhaps matching TRBD2 (6 bases). Germline V lookup: CDR1 SGHVS, CDR2 FNYEAQ. The CDR3 has 13 residues. Trimming took 6 bases from V and 6 from J, leaving 15 bases between them. The CDR3 region is CASRRVGGSEQYF. The DNA for the CDR3 is TGTGCCAGCAGGCGGGTCGGGGGAAGCGAGCAGTACTTC.

The V and J genes are TRBV6-5 and TRBJ1-1; tentatively, D is TRBD1 (5 bases). The CDR3 sequence is 14 residues long. V gave up 2 bases and J gave up 6 bases, with 13 bases separating them. CDR1 is MNHEY, CDR2 SVGAGI, per germline. The CDR3 DNA follows: TGTGCCAGCAGTTACGGGTACTGGGGGTCTGAAGCTTTCTTT. Protein product: CASSYGYWGSEAFF.

V usage is TRBV29-1 and J usage is TRBJ2-2; D is unresolved. This CDR3 contains 12 residues. CDR1 SQVTM and CDR2 ANQGSEA come from the germline V gene. V lost 0 bases to trimming and J lost 7 bases, with 6 bases between them. The CDR3 spells CSVEDADGELFF. Here the CDR3 DNA reads TGCAGCGTTGAAGACGCCGACGGGGAGCTGTTTTTT.